This is a list of T cell receptor beta chains from one sample in a study of cytomegalovirus exposure and HLA in healthy donors. Profiling relied on immunoSEQ multiplex PCR, and the TCRdb table lists in-frame clones only, not all of them. This table holds some 320,000 clones, roughly nine tenths found once. What was sequenced was PBMCs. These receptors came from a woman aged 25 to 39 in good health and CMV-seropositive. CDR3s include the opening cysteine and the closing phenylalanine or tryptophan.

V	J	CDR3
TRBV9	TRBJ2-2	CASSATSSPTGELFF
TRBV7-6	TRBJ2-7	CASSLSGGAYEQYF
TRBV6-5	TRBJ1-2	CASSFTPGSGYTF
TRBV30	TRBJ2-7	CAWSPGTESGEQYF
TRBV5-1	TRBJ2-5	CASSLAETQYF
TRBV6-6	TRBJ1-5	CASSYSLEGSQPQHF
TRBV13	TRBJ2-5	CASSSRADLQETQYF
TRBV5-4	TRBJ1-1	CASSLRGMNTEAFF
TRBV28	TRBJ2-7	CASSLSPGTDTYEQYF
TRBV30	TRBJ1-1	CAWGGGGASGTEAFF
TRBV4-2	TRBJ2-5	CASSQDGLAGVETQYF
TRBV9	TRBJ1-1	CASSGRGNTEAFF
TRBV30	TRBJ2-1	CAWSPPGVRYDEQFF
TRBV29-1	TRBJ1-3	CSATRQPKVIFGNTIYF
TRBV11-2	TRBJ2-7	CASSFGQGYYEQYF
TRBV5-6	TRBJ1-2	CASSLAGGSGYTF
TRBV5-4	TRBJ2-1	CASSRGTSGRSNEQFF
TRBV4-2	TRBJ2-5	CASSKELAGGPRETQYF
TRBV30	TRBJ1-1	CAWISTGRVNTEAFF
TRBV19	TRBJ2-7	CASSIAPSGYEQYF
TRBV28	TRBJ1-2	CASSGGSYGYTF
TRBV30	TRBJ1-3	CAWSFSSGNTIYF
TRBV7-7	TRBJ2-7	CASSLEPGQNYEQYF
TRBV27	TRBJ2-1	CASSLAFTSGRDHNEQFF
TRBV7-8	TRBJ2-1	CASSLPGGHEQFF
TRBV14	TRBJ2-7	CASSQITVHEQYF
TRBV6-1	TRBJ2-3	CASSDYLSGTSGTDTQYF
TRBV11-1	TRBJ2-7	CASSLAGTSDPYEQYF
TRBV10-3	TRBJ1-2	CAISVGRNYGYTF
TRBV19	TRBJ2-1	CASSIELAGYNEQFF
TRBV28	TRBJ1-2	CASRTGQGAYGYTF
TRBV4-3	TRBJ2-7	CASSQAGTGARYEQYF
TRBV11-3	TRBJ2-1	CASSATRNHNEQFF
TRBV7-2	TRBJ2-1	CASSPIGIAGGGNEQFF
TRBV5-6	TRBJ2-2	CASSLLQNIGPGELFF
TRBV13	TRBJ2-7	CASSLRQGAYEQYF
TRBV28	TRBJ2-4	CASSSPGLLAKNIQYF
TRBV9	TRBJ2-3	CASTPGGRLDTQYF
TRBV6-1	TRBJ2-1	CASSDGSGWSEQFF
TRBV6-1	TRBJ1-2	CASSEQGWNGYTF
TRBV29-1	TRBJ1-1	CSVAGRMNTEAFF
TRBV19	TRBJ2-1	CASRVGGGSYNEQFF
TRBV27	TRBJ1-1	CASSYSYNTEAFF
TRBV29-1	TRBJ2-1	CSVETGSEQFF
TRBV7-4	TRBJ2-7	CASSLRVGERVTHEQYF
TRBV9	TRBJ2-1	CASSAGPNAFNEQFF
TRBV27	TRBJ2-7	CASSSGATYEQYF
TRBV7-2	TRBJ2-7	CASSLAAYEQYF
TRBV5-1	TRBJ2-1	CASSLGFRDRQYNEQFF
TRBV7-6	TRBJ2-7	CASSARWAGDPYEQYF
TRBV10-3	TRBJ1-1	CAISPRPGSNTEAFF
TRBV2	TRBJ1-2	CASSQILVEGYTF